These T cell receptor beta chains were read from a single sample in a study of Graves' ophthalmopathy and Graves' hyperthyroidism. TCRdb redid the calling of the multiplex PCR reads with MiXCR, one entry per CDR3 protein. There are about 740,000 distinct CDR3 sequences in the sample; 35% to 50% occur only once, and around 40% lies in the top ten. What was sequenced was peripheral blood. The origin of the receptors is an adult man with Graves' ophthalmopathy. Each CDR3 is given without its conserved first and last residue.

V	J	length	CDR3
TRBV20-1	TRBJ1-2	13	SARDQGRGIGGYT
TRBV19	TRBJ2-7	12	ASAAGVGLYEQY
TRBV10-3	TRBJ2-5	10	AISLTGETQY
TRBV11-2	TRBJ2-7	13	ASSLNRQGVNEQY
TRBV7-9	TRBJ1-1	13	ASSPLTGSRTEAF
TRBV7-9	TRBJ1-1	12	ASSLMGAGTEAF
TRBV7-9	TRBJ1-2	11	ASSLRRYYGYT
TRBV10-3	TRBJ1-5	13	ASSKIRDNRQPQH
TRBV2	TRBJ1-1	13	ASSRSTGEATEAF
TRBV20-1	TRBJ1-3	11	SARAMLGNTIY
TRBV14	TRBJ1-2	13	ASSHGQGVNYGYT
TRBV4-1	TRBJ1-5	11	ASSRERRTPQH
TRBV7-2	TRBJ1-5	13	ASSQDPGRGQPQH
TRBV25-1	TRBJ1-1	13	ASSARGGVEIEAF
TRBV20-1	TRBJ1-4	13	SASSGQGFNEKLF
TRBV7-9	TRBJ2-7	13	ASSSIAGGIDEQY
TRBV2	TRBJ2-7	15	ASSEGMGWTGSYEQY
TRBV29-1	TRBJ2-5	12	SVGTGGRQETQY
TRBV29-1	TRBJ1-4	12	SVEGRTDNEKLF
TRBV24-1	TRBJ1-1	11	ATSTGMNTEAF
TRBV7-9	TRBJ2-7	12	ASSLAGPRDEQY
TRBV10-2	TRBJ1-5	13	ASSATGTGYQPQH
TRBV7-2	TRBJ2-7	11	ASSLSGETEQY
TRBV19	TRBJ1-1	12	ASSTGRVNTEAF
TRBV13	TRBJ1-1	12	ASSITGMGTEAF
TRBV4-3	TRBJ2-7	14	ASSQDISGRSYEQY
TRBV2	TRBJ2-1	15	ASSESWVAGGYNEQF
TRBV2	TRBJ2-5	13	ASSGTGGQGQPQY
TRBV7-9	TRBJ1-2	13	ASSATPVAGYGYT
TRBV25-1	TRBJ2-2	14	ASGTGGSWVTGELF
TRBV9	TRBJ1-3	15	ASSVAPPECSGNTVY
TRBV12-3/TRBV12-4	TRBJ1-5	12	ASSWQVSNQPQH
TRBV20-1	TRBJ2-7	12	SAREGGQGVEQY
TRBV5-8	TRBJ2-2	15	ASSFPTTGAWTGELF
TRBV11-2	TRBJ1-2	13	ASSLYPGAPDGYT
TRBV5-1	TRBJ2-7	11	ASSLAGVREQY
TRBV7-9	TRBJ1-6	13	ASSQEGTGNSPLH
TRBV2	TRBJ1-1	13	ASSVNGRGDTEAF
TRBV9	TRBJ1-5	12	ASSVGRRDGPQH
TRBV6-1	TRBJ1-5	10	ASRDVGQPQH